Presented here are 23 T cell receptor beta chains from one specimen sequenced in a study of blood T cell repertoires in COVID-19. The repertoire was sequenced with immunoSEQ multiplex PCR; TCRdb's copy has only in-frame clones and lacks some. The sample carries 45,000 to 50,000 clones, approximately 89% recorded once. The sequenced sample was peripheral blood. These receptor sequences come from a man in his fifties with acute or convalescent COVID-19.

This rearrangement joins TRBV7-7 to TRBJ2-1, with 8 bases identical to TRBD2. The germline gives CDR1 SSHAT, CDR2 FNYEAQ (reference sequence). V lost 5 bases, J lost 5 bases, and 11 bases stayed unmatched. The CDR3 runs to 16 residues. The CDR3 spells CASSLGLARTNNEQFF. The CDR3 DNA reads TGTGCCAGCAGCCTCGGACTAGCTCGTACCAACAATGAGCAGTTCTTC.

This chain uses TRBV15 with TRBJ1-5; D is ambiguous. The CDR3 is made up of 16 amino acids. Germline loops: CDR1 LNHNV, CDR2 YYDKDF (reference sequence). V was clipped by 4 bases and J by 7 bases, with 20 bases between them. The DNA of the CDR3 is TGTGCCACCAGCACCCCCAGGAGGAAGAGGAAGCAGCCCCAGCATTTT. This translates into CATSTPRRKRKQPQHF.

The chain carries TRBV5-8 and TRBJ2-4; D is perhaps TRBD1 (5 bases). With 7 bases removed from V and 1 base from J, the gap between germline ends came to 12 bases. Germline assignment: CDR1 SGHTS and CDR2 YDEGEE. CDR3 length equals 14 residues. CDR3 amino acids: CASRNPGAKNIQYF. CDR3 DNA sequence: TGTGCCAGCCGCAACCCAGGGGCCAAAAACATTCAGTACTTC.

V is TRBV27 and J is TRBJ2-2; TRBD2 matches 7 bases. Germline loops: CDR1 MNHEY, CDR2 SMNVEV (reference sequence). V was pared by 6 bases and J by 7 bases, with 8 bases of the junction left unmatched. This CDR3 comprises 14 residues. In nucleotides, the CDR3 is TGTGCCAGCAGATCTCTGCCGGGGGGCGGGGAGCTGTTTTTT. Translation gives CASRSLPGGGELFF.

The CDR3 spells CATSEAGGSVDDEQFF. DNA of the CDR3: TGTGCCACCAGTGAAGCGGGAGGTTCGGTCGACGATGAGCAGTTCTTC. The V and J genes are TRBV24-1 and TRBJ2-1, with 9 bases lining up with TRBD2. The length of the CDR3 is 16 residues. Germline CDR1 and CDR2: KGHDR and SFDVKD. V lost 4 bases to trimming and J lost 8 bases; unmatched junction nucleotides: 11.

This clone was seen only once. The chain links TRBV29-1 to TRBJ2-3, with a possible D match to TRBD2 (6 bases). The CDR3 sequence is 14 residues long. Germline lookup yields CDR1 SQVTM and CDR2 ANQGSEA. V dropped 3 bases and J dropped 2 bases, with 12 bases sitting between them. The CDR3 here is CSVDSTGVTDTQYF. CDR3 sequence (DNA): TGCAGCGTTGATAGTACGGGGGTCACAGATACGCAGTATTTT.

The chain couples TRBV6-5 to TRBJ1-2; D perhaps matches TRBD1 (6 bases). This CDR3 has 14 residues. V dropped 8 bases and J dropped 3 bases, with 16 bases sitting between them. Germline V gives CDR1 MNHEY, CDR2 SVGAGI. CDR3 in amino acids: CASGSLQGHYGYTF. DNA of the CDR3: TGTGCCAGCGGCAGTTTACAGGGCCACTATGGCTACACCTTC.

This clone was seen a handful of times. V is TRBV15 and J is TRBJ2-5; D is unresolved. CDR1 is LNHNV and CDR2 is YYDKDF in the germline V gene (reference sequence). This CDR3 spans 15 amino acids. The V end lost 0 bases, the J end lost 5 bases, and 13 bases lay between the germline ends. The CDR3 region is CATSRDIATAETQYF. The CDR3 DNA reads as TGTGCCACCAGCAGAGATATTGCTACAGCTGAGACCCAGTACTTC.

This rearrangement joins TRBV7-6 to TRBJ2-5; D is possibly TRBD1 (5 bases). This CDR3 has 16 residues. The V and J ends lost 5 bases and 5 bases respectively, with 21 bases between them. Germline values: CDR1 SGHVS, CDR2 FNYEAQ. CDR3 sequence: CASSPIGSPKGETQYF. The CDR3 coding sequence is TGTGCCAGCAGCCCGATCGGATCTCCTAAGGGGGAGACCCAGTACTTC.

The chain recombines TRBV24-1 with TRBJ2-1, with D hard to call. V was trimmed by 2 bases and J by 0 bases, leaving 10 bases between them. The CDR3 has 16 amino acids. The germline V gene encodes CDR1 KGHDR and CDR2 SFDVKD. The CDR3 loop is CATSDSTYSSYNEQFF. The CDR3 coding sequence is TGTGCCACCAGTGATTCAACTTACAGCTCCTACAATGAGCAGTTCTTC.

The rearrangement joins TRBV5-1 to TRBJ2-6, with 7 bases identical to TRBD1. Trimming cost V 2 bases and J 1 base; bases outside gene matches: 9. There are 18 residues in the CDR3. Germline loops: CDR1 SGHRS, CDR2 YFSETQ. CDR3 loop: CASSFFGTASSGANVLTF. CDR3 nucleotides: TGCGCCAGCAGCTTCTTCGGGACAGCGTCTTCTGGGGCCAACGTCCTGACTTTC.

The genes are TRBV6-5 and TRBJ2-7; 8 nucleotides agree with TRBD1. With V trimmed by 2 bases and J by 3 bases, 6 bases remained unmatched. Germline assignment: CDR1 MNHEY and CDR2 SVGAGI. The CDR3 has 15 residues. The CDR3 reads CASSYLGQGGYEQYF. The DNA of the CDR3 is TGTGCCAGCAGTTACCTCGGACAGGGAGGCTACGAGCAGTACTTC.

This clone was counted only a few times. The chain carries TRBV19 and TRBJ1-5; TRBD1 is a possible D gene (5 bases). Germline V gene lookup returns CDR1 LNHDA and CDR2 SQIVND (reference sequence). The CDR3 length is 14 residues. V was clipped by 10 bases and J by 0 bases, with 13 bases between them. The CDR3 bases are TGTGCCACAAGACAGTTCTATAGCAATCAGCCCCAGCATTTT. Translation: CATRQFYSNQPQHF.

The rearrangement joins TRBV5-1 to TRBJ2-1, with D possibly being TRBD1 (6 bases). Trimming removed 3 bases at V and 7 bases at J, with 17 bases between. Germline CDR1 is SGHRS and CDR2 is YFSETQ. The CDR3 totals 15 residues. The CDR3 region is CASSSRVQGGNEQFF. DNA of the CDR3: TGCGCCAGCAGCTCTCGGGTACAGGGTGGGAATGAGCAGTTCTTC.

This chain joins TRBV11-2 and TRBJ1-6, with a weak D call TRBD1 (5 bases). With 6 bases removed from V and 6 bases from J, the gap between germline ends came to 6 bases. CDR3 length: 12 residues. CDR1 and CDR2 from the germline V gene are SGHAT and FQNNGV. The chain's CDR3 is CASRDTNSPLHF. CDR3 bases: TGTGCCAGCAGGGACACTAATTCACCCCTCCACTTT.

This clone was recorded once. CDR3 bases: TGTGCCAGCAGTCCCGGGACTAGTATCGATACGCAGTATTTT. It codes for CASSPGTSIDTQYF. The rearrangement uses TRBV6-5 and TRBJ2-3, with 8 bases identical to TRBD2. Germline loops: CDR1 MNHEY, CDR2 SVGAGI. The CDR3 is 14 residues long. Losses at the gene ends were 5 bases for V and 6 bases for J; bases not matched to a gene: 7.

The chain joins TRBV7-2 to TRBJ2-2; D is perhaps TRBD1 (6 bases). V lost 5 bases, J lost 5 bases, and 15 bases lay in between. CDR3 size: 15 residues. Germline V lookup: CDR1 SGHTA, CDR2 FQGNSA. This CDR3 is CASSLLLGATGELFF. DNA of the CDR3: TGTGCCAGCAGCCTCCTCTTGGGGGCAACCGGGGAGCTGTTTTTT.

The genes are TRBV3-1 (or the pseudogene TRBV3-2) and TRBJ1-1; no clear D. The germline V gene has CDR1 LGHDT and CDR2 YNNKEL (reference sequence). The CDR3 extends over 14 amino acids. The ends were cut back, 0 bases at V and 5 bases at J, with 10 bases in the middle. In DNA, the CDR3 is TGTGCCAGCAGCCAAGATCCGGGGAGGACTGAAGCTTTCTTT. It codes for CASSQDPGRTEAFF.

The chain is built from TRBV28 and TRBJ1-2; 8 bases agree with TRBD1. The length of the CDR3 is 12 residues. Germline values: CDR1 MDHEN, CDR2 SYDVKM. The V segment lost 6 bases and the J segment 5 bases; nucleotides outside the gene matches: 2. The CDR3 sequence is CASRDRAYGYTF. The CDR3 region has the DNA TGTGCCAGCAGGGACAGGGCTTATGGCTACACCTTC.

The V and J genes are TRBV19 and TRBJ1-5, with 9 bases fitting TRBD1. V lost 5 bases to trimming and J lost 4 bases; unmatched junction nucleotides: 6. CDR1 is LNHDA, CDR2 SQIVND, per germline (reference sequence). This CDR3 region has 15 residues. CDR3 residues: CASSVRDRVNQPQHF. The CDR3 bases are TGTGCCAGTAGTGTCCGGGACAGGGTAAATCAGCCCCAGCATTTT.

The chain joins TRBV4-3 to TRBJ1-2; 9 positions match TRBD1. Per germline, CDR1 LGHNA and CDR2 YSLEER. Unmatched junction bases numbered 12, after V lost 1 base and J lost 6 bases. The CDR3 is made up of 17 amino acids. CDR3 sequence: CASSQGTGEGVRHGYTF. DNA for the CDR3: TGCGCCAGCAGCCAAGGGACAGGGGAAGGGGTTAGGCATGGCTACACCTTC.

The CDR3 DNA is TGTGCCAGCAGTTTTCGCTACGCTGCGCAGGCTTCACCCCTCCACTTT. Its protein is CASSFRYAAQASPLHF. The chain is built from TRBV28 and TRBJ1-6; D is undetermined. Germline-derived CDR1 and CDR2 are MDHEN and SYDVKM. This CDR3 is built from 16 residues. V dropped 3 bases and J dropped 9 bases, with 18 bases sitting between them.

The V call is TRBV7-2, the J call TRBJ2-1; D is possibly TRBD1 (6 bases). CDR3 length: 16 residues. Germline CDR1 reads SGHTA; CDR2 reads FQGNSA. Deletions cut 5 bases from V and 0 bases from J, with 14 bases between. The CDR3 DNA sequence: TGTGCCAGCAGCCGGACAGTCCCAAGCTCCTACAATGAGCAGTTCTTC. Protein product: CASSRTVPSSYNEQFF.